The clone carrying this TCR beta chain was recorded a few times. Antigen: not known. This sample was included in a study of vaccination effects on CD4 cells after COVID-19. About the study: Vaccine administered to participants consisted of two doses of either BNT162b2 or mRNA-1273.

The assay was immunoSEQ multiplex PCR, and TCRdb's table has in-frame clones only and misses some. The sample carries fewer than 85,000 clones, about 79% recorded once. Antigen-specific CD4+ T cells were expanded (with viral peptide pools) by the ViraFEST assay ahead of sequencing. Following 10 days of culture, CD4+ T cells were isolated. Vaccine recipients lacked prior SARS-CoV-2 infection and had negative nucleocapsid antibodies. Trimming took 3 bases from V and 3 from J; bases not matched to a gene: 8. The CDR3 totals 18 residues. The germline V gene encodes CDR1 LGHDT and CDR2 YNNKEL (reference sequence).

Sequencing was performed on CD4+ T cells from PBMCs cultured with SARS-CoV-2 spike peptides, taken before COVID-19 vaccination. This receptor was taken from a human donor who received a COVID-19 vaccine. This chain connects TRBV3-1 (or the pseudogene TRBV3-2) to TRBJ2-2; TRBD1 matches at 12 bases. CDR3 bases: TGTGCCAGCAGCCAGACCTCGGGACAGGGGGCGCACACCGGGGAGCTGTTTTTT. Translating it yields CASSQTSGQGAHTGELFF.